The clone carrying this TCR beta chain occurred a few times. V lost 5 bases to trimming and J lost 4 bases; unmatched junction nucleotides: 4. Germline loops: CDR1 SQVTM, CDR2 ANQGSEA. CDR3 length: 12 amino acids. The record originates from a study of blood T cells in healthy people across ages. Primers used in a second PCR of about 6 to 11 cycles were a sample-barcoded 5' primer and a J-beta primer mix. TCRdb reanalysed the 5' RACE reads using MiXCR and keeps one entry per CDR3 protein. The sample gives some 710,000 distinct CDR3 sequences, 22% of which show up once; around 22% is in the top ten. The receptor was isolated from a man between 65 and 85 years old in good health. What was sequenced was blood. The chain combines TRBV29-1 with TRBJ1-2; 7 bases map to TRBD1. CDR3 loop: CSVQDRRYGYTF. CDR3 sequence (DNA): TGCAGCGTTCAGGACAGGCGCTATGGCTACACCTTC.